Described below is a single T cell receptor beta chain sequence and its context. The antigen is undetermined. The sample originates from a study of CD4+ T cells in melanoma. Some clones are missing from TCRdb's copy, which holds only in-frame ones; the method was immunoSEQ multiplex PCR. The top ten hold about 1.6% of the sample, which has 110,000 to 150,000 clones, about 90% seen once. General study results and limits: Neoantigen-specific CD4+ T cells in melanoma reportedly had diverse differentiation states.

Per the germline V gene, CDR1 is MNHNY and CDR2 is SVGAGI (reference sequence). Trimming took 1 base from V and 2 from J, leaving 9 bases between them. CDR3 size: 14 residues. This clonotype was obtained from a human donor with melanoma. V is TRBV6-6 and J is TRBJ2-7; D might be TRBD2 (5 bases). In DNA form, the CDR3 reads TGTGCCAGCAGTTACTTGGAGGAAACCTACGAGCAGTACTTC. Translation gives CASSYLEETYEQYF.